Listed here are 29 T cell receptor beta chains from one sample, sequenced in a study of control samples from healthy donors and cancer patients. The method was immunoSEQ multiplex PCR; TCRdb's version includes in-frame clones alone and lacks a portion of them. The sample yields around 110,000 clones, 93% seen once. The source material was blood. These receptors came from a man between 25 and 39 years old in good health.

The chain employs TRBV2 and TRBJ1-3; D is unclear. Germline V gives CDR1 SNHLY, CDR2 FYNNEI. The CDR3 runs to 11 residues. The V end lost 2 bases, the J end lost 7 bases, and 3 bases lay between the germline ends. The CDR3 region is CASSETNTIYF. In DNA form, the CDR3 reads TGTGCCAGCAGTGAAACCAACACCATATATTTT.

The chain is built from TRBV19 and TRBJ1-1; no clear D. The CDR3 length is 15 residues. From germline, CDR1 is LNHDA and CDR2 SQIVND (reference sequence). Deletions cut 7 bases from V and 4 bases from J, with 19 bases between. Here the CDR3 DNA reads TGTGCCAGTAATCAGAGGCCCCGGCGGATCACTGAAGCTTTCTTT. Translation gives CASNQRPRRITEAFF.

The CDR3 loop reads CATSRGGSAEAFF. CDR3 in DNA: TGTGCCACCAGCAGAGGGGGGTCGGCTGAAGCTTTCTTT. The rearrangement links TRBV15 to TRBJ1-1, with D possibly being TRBD1 (5 bases). Germline CDR1 and CDR2: LNHNV and YYDKDF (reference sequence). Trimming took 1 base from V and 6 from J, leaving 9 bases between them. The CDR3 runs to 13 residues.

This clone was picked up one time. Mismatch with germline at one junction end may stem from a read error. The CDR3 is CASSEFDRSSNEQFF. The CDR3 DNA follows: TGTGCCAGCAGCGAGTTTGACAGGTCCTCCAATGAGCAGTTCTTC. This chain connects TRBV7-9 to TRBJ2-1; weak D call: TRBD1 (6 bases). The CDR3 consists of 15 residues. Germline V gives CDR1 SEHNR, CDR2 FQNEAQ (reference sequence). Combining the CDR3 with reference TRBV7-9 and TRBJ2-1 gives the whole variable domain DTGVSQNPRHKITKRGQNVTFRCDPISEHNRLYWYRQTLGQGPEFLTYFQNEAQLEKSRLLSDRFSAERPKGSFSTLEIQRTEQGDSAMYLCASSEFDRSSNEQFFGPGTRLTVL.

V usage is TRBV24-1 and J usage is TRBJ2-2; the D gene is possibly TRBD1 (5 bases). The germline V gene has CDR1 KGHDR and CDR2 SFDVKD. V was trimmed by 5 bases and J by 3 bases, leaving 18 bases between them. The CDR3 length is 17 residues. The CDR3 sequence is CATSGALEQAYTGELFF. CDR3 DNA: TGTGCCACCAGTGGGGCTTTGGAACAGGCCTACACCGGGGAGCTGTTTTTT.

V and J are TRBV9 and TRBJ2-7, with D perhaps matching TRBD1 or TRBD2 (6 bases each). Germline V gene data show CDR1 as SGDLS and CDR2 as YYNGEE. V lost 0 bases and J lost 4, with 20 bases in between. The CDR3 extends over 17 amino acids. The DNA of the CDR3 is TGTGCCAGCAGCGTAGAGGGGGGTCCCTACGGAGGTTACGAGCAGTACTTC. The encoded protein is CASSVEGGPYGGYEQYF.

The V gene is TRBV27, the J gene TRBJ1-5, with unresolved D. V was clipped by 4 bases and J by 2 bases, with 6 bases between them. Germline CDR1 is MNHEY and CDR2 is SMNVEV (reference sequence). The CDR3 is 13 residues long. The CDR3 loop is CASSSSGNQPQHF. The CDR3 region has the DNA TGTGCCAGCAGTTCGTCAGGCAATCAGCCCCAGCATTTT.

The V call is TRBV30, the J call TRBJ1-6; D remains unclear. V was shortened by 0 bases and J by 9 bases, with 18 bases between the two germline ends. From germline, CDR1 is GTSNPN and CDR2 SVGIG (reference sequence). CDR3 length: 16 residues. The DNA of the CDR3 is TGTGCCTGGAGTGTCCTCGTTCTGTCGGGTTCTTCACCCCTCCACTTT. Encoded protein: CAWSVLVLSGSSPLHF. Full variable domain (missing parts from reference TRBV30 and TRBJ1-6): SQTIHQWPATLVQPVGSPLSLECTVEGTSNPNLYWYRQAAGRGLQLLFYSVGIGQISSEVPQNLSASRPQDRQFILSSKKLLLSDSGFYLCAWSVLVLSGSSPLHFGNGTRLTVT.

The chain employs TRBV9 and TRBJ1-1, with a weak D call TRBD1 (5 bases). This CDR3 spans 12 amino acids. The V and J ends lost 0 bases and 8 bases respectively, with 8 bases between them. Per germline, CDR1 SGDLS and CDR2 YYNGEE. The CDR3 nucleotides are TGTGCCAGCAGCGTAGTCCCAGGGGAAGCTTTCTTT. This translates into CASSVVPGEAFF.

This chain uses TRBV24-1 with TRBJ2-2; 8 bases are a match to TRBD1. The ends lost 6 bases at V and 5 bases at J; junction bases unmatched: 7. In germline, CDR1 is KGHDR, CDR2 SFDVKD. The CDR3 runs to 15 residues. In DNA, the CDR3 is TGTGCCACCAGTCCCGCAGGGGGCGCGACCGGGGAGCTGTTTTTT. It codes for CATSPAGGATGELFF.

The gene calls are TRBV28 and TRBJ2-5; D is possibly TRBD2 (5 bases). The CDR3 is made up of 15 amino acids. V lost 9 bases and J 4 bases, leaving 21 bases between the germline ends. Germline V gene lookup returns CDR1 MDHEN and CDR2 SYDVKM. CDR3 residues: CASSKSGSLGETQYF. DNA of the CDR3: TGTGCCAGTTCAAAGTCGGGGTCCCTTGGAGAGACCCAGTACTTC.

This chain uses TRBV20-1 with TRBJ2-1; 8 nucleotides align to TRBD2. CDR1 DFQATT and CDR2 SNEGSKA come from the germline V gene (reference sequence). V was clipped by 3 bases and J by 10 bases; unmatched bases: 11. The CDR3 totals 14 residues. This CDR3 reads CSASGASGRTEQFF. The CDR3 DNA reads TGCAGTGCTAGTGGCGCTAGCGGGCGAACGGAGCAGTTCTTC.

The chain links TRBV12-3 or TRBV12-4 to TRBJ2-7; D is perhaps TRBD1 (6 bases). V lost 5 bases, J lost 3 bases, and 11 bases lay in between. The CDR3 loop spans 13 amino acids. CDR3 in amino acids: CASSKDSYYEQYF. In nucleotides, the CDR3 is TGTGCCAGCAGTAAGGACAGCTACTACGAGCAGTACTTC.

This rearrangement joins TRBV7-8 to TRBJ1-3, with D possibly being TRBD1 (5 bases). The CDR3 has 16 amino acids. The V gene lost 2 bases and the J gene lost 0 bases, with 11 bases spanning the gap. Germline V CDR1 and CDR2: SGHVS, FQNEAQ. In DNA form, the CDR3 reads TGTGCCAGCAGCTTAAAGGGGTCTCTCTCTGGAAACACCATATATTTT. This translates into CASSLKGSLSGNTIYF.

The J gene is TRBJ2-3, the V gene TRBV10-3, with 8 bases matching TRBD1. CDR1 ENHRY and CDR2 SYGVKD come from the germline V gene. V lost 6 bases and J lost 5; bases outside the gene matches: 7. This CDR3 has 14 amino acids. In nucleotides, the CDR3 is TGTGCCATCAGAGGACAGGGAGCGAGAGATACGCAGTATTTT. Translating it yields CAIRGQGARDTQYF.

CDR3 sequence reads: CASRDSPSTDTQYF. The CDR3 DNA follows: TGCGCCAGCCGGGACTCCCCTAGCACAGATACGCAGTATTTT. The rearrangement uses TRBV10-2 and TRBJ2-3; D is possibly TRBD2 (6 bases). V was trimmed by 8 bases and J by 0 bases, leaving 12 bases between them. CDR3 length: 14 residues. Germline CDR1 WSHSY, CDR2 SAAADI.

The table lists this clone with a count of one. The rearrangement uses TRBV5-1 and TRBJ1-1; D ambiguous. This CDR3 contains 12 residues. Trimming removed 5 bases at V and 2 bases at J, with 7 bases between. Germline CDR1 is SGHRS and CDR2 is YFSETQ. DNA for the CDR3: TGCGCCAGCAGTGCCGAAAACACTGAAGCTTTCTTT. Translating it yields CASSAENTEAFF.

J is TRBJ2-7 and V is TRBV4-1; D is uncertain. This CDR3 is built from 13 residues. CDR1 is MGHRA, CDR2 YSYEKL, per germline. The V end lost 0 bases, the J end lost 7 bases, and 10 bases lay between the germline ends. CDR3 sequence: CASSQDMGFEQYV. Here the CDR3 DNA reads TGCGCCAGCAGCCAAGATATGGGCTTTGAGCAGTACGTC.

The chain combines TRBV3-1 (or the pseudogene TRBV3-2) with TRBJ2-2; D unresolved. The length of the CDR3 is 11 residues. The V end lost 1 base, the J end lost 6 bases, and 0 bases lay between the germline ends. Per germline, CDR1 LGHDT and CDR2 YNNKEL (reference sequence). The CDR3 reads CASSQAGELFF. The CDR3 nucleotides are TGTGCCAGCAGCCAAGCCGGGGAGCTGTTTTTT.

This rearrangement joins TRBV6-1 to TRBJ2-3; no clear D. The germline CDR1 and CDR2 sequences are MNHNS and SASEGT. Trimming stripped 3 bases from V and 5 bases from J, with 9 bases between. The CDR3 sequence is 13 residues long. The DNA of the CDR3 is TGTGCCAGCAGTGATCAGTGGGGAGATACGCAGTATTTT. Translated: CASSDQWGDTQYF.

The V call is TRBV2, the J call TRBJ1-5; 11 bases fit TRBD1. The CDR3 is 19 residues long. The germline V gene has CDR1 SNHLY and CDR2 FYNNEI. J lost 3 bases, V lost 7 bases, and 17 bases had no gene match. CDR3 loop: CASNNLSWTGGADNQPQHF. CDR3 DNA: TGTGCCAGCAATAATTTATCTTGGACAGGGGGCGCGGACAATCAGCCCCAGCATTTT.

This rearrangement joins TRBV3-1 (or the pseudogene TRBV3-2) to TRBJ1-6, with a tentative D call TRBD1 (5 bases). Germline CDR1 and CDR2: LGHDT and YNNKEL (reference sequence). CDR3 length: 13 residues. V was cut by 4 bases and J by 7 bases, with 8 bases left in between. The CDR3, as DNA: TGTGCCAGCAGCCGTGAGGGGAATTCACCCCTCCACTTT. Amino acids: CASSREGNSPLHF.

The chain joins TRBV11-2 to TRBJ2-5, with 7 nucleotides matching TRBD2. The J call may be mistaken, given a closer DNA end match to TRBJ2-7. CDR1 is SGHAT and CDR2 is FQNNGV in the germline V gene. The CDR3 runs to 13 residues. CDR3 sequence: CASSRLGGGEQYF. The DNA of the CDR3 is TGTGCCAGCAGCCGCCTGGGGGGGGGCGAGCAGTACTTC.

The V and J genes are TRBV7-9 and TRBJ2-1, with TRBD2 matching over 8 bases. The V gene's germline CDR1 is SEHNR and CDR2 FQNEAQ (reference sequence). This CDR3 spans 15 amino acids. Trimming at V came to 4 bases and at J to 9 bases, leaving 11 bases not matched to a gene. The CDR3 coding sequence is TGTGCCAGCAGCTCCCCCGGCGGGGGGAGTTTTGAGCAGTTCTTC. Residues: CASSSPGGGSFEQFF.

The table lists this clone with a count of one. The rearrangement links TRBV6-7 to TRBJ2-7; perhaps TRBD2 as D (5 bases). TRBV6-7 is reported as an ORF; its role is uncertain. The CDR3 loop spans 15 amino acids. V lost 7 bases to trimming and J lost 4 bases, with 20 bases between them. CDR3 loop: CASKNRQGGLYEQYV. CDR3 bases: TGTGCCAGCAAAAATAGACAAGGAGGACTTTACGAGCAGTACGTC.

This clone has only a few counts. CDR3 amino acids: CASSVSQGGDNQPQHF. The CDR3 DNA reads TGTGCCAGCAGTGTCTCCCAGGGGGGGGACAATCAGCCCCAGCATTTT. The J gene is TRBJ1-5, the V gene TRBV25-1; 7 bases match TRBD1. The germline gives CDR1 MGHDK, CDR2 SYGVNS. After removal of 4 bases from V and 3 bases from J, the junction contained 9 bases not matched to a gene. The CDR3 is 16 residues long. Complete variable domain (other parts from reference TRBV25-1 and TRBJ1-5): EADIYQTPRYLVIGTGKKITLECSQTMGHDKMYWYQQDPGMELHLIHYSYGVNSTEKGDLSSESTVSRIRTEHFPLTLESARPSHTSQYLCASSVSQGGDNQPQHFGDGTRLSIL.

This chain uses TRBV5-1 with TRBJ1-1; no definite D call. Trimming stripped 1 base from V and 1 base from J, with 8 bases between. The CDR3 length is 14 residues. CDR1 and CDR2 from the germline V gene are SGHRS and YFSETQ. The CDR3, as DNA: TGCGCCAGCAGCTTGACAGTTTCGAACACTGAAGCTTTCTTT. It is translated as CASSLTVSNTEAFF.

The rearrangement links TRBV15 to TRBJ2-7, with D unclear. This CDR3 contains 9 residues. Trimming took off 7 bases at V and 7 bases at J, with 5 bases between the two ends. Germline V gene sequence: CDR1 LNHNV, CDR2 YYDKDF (reference sequence). The chain's CDR3 is CATIREQYV. CDR3 coding DNA: TGTGCCACCATCCGTGAGCAGTACGTC.

The rearrangement joins TRBV5-4 to TRBJ2-1, with 7 bases matching TRBD2. Germline assignment: CDR1 SGHNT and CDR2 YYREEE (reference sequence). The CDR3 runs 12 residues. The ends lost 7 bases at V and 2 bases at J; junction bases unmatched: 0. The CDR3 coding sequence is TGTGCCAGCGGGGGGGCCTACAATGAGCAGTTCTTC. Protein product: CASGGAYNEQFF.